Listed below are T cell receptor beta chains from one sample, sequenced in a study of cytomegalovirus exposure and HLA in healthy donors. Only in-frame clones appear in the TCRdb table, and some are missing; sequencing was by immunoSEQ multiplex PCR. The sample consists of around 150,000 clones, roughly 83% of them appearing once. Sequenced sample: PBMCs. Receptors originate from a woman younger than 30 in good health and CMV-seronegative. CDR3s include the opening cysteine and the closing phenylalanine or tryptophan. The D gene is left open where the match is weak. Only part of the rows carry a size: once, few, many, or a class if the clone is expanded.

once	16	TRBV6-6	TRBJ1-4	-	CASSYLPRTANEKLFF	TGTGCCAGCAGTTACCTCCCACGGACAGCAAATGAAAAACTGTTTTTT
-	15	TRBV10-3	TRBJ2-7	TRBD2	CAIRGGLAADYEQYF	TGTGCCATCAGGGGGGGACTAGCGGCCGACTACGAGCAGTACTTC
-	15	TRBV6-5	TRBJ2-7	TRBD2	CASSKPGLATYEQYF	TGTGCCAGCAGTAAACCGGGACTAGCGACCTACGAGCAGTACTTC
-	16	TRBV4-1	TRBJ2-1	TRBD2	CASSTGGAGPLNEQFF	TGCGCCAGCAGCACGGGGGGGGCAGGGCCCCTCAATGAGCAGTTCTTC
-	15	TRBV10-3	TRBJ2-3	TRBD2	CAISGLAGATDTQYF	TGTGCCATCAGCGGACTAGCGGGGGCTACAGATACGCAGTATTTT
-	14	TRBV28	TRBJ1-2	-	CASRSAGSRGGYTF	TGTGCCAGCAGGTCCGCCGGGTCGCGGGGTGGCTACACCTTC
few	15	TRBV30	TRBJ2-3	-	CAWTLGPRFTDTQYF	TGTGCCTGGACACTAGGGCCCCGCTTCACAGATACGCAGTATTTT
-	15	TRBV5-6	TRBJ1-2	-	CASSLPSGAKYGYTF	TGTGCCAGCAGCCTCCCCTCAGGGGCCAAATATGGCTACACCTTC
-	18	TRBV7-9	TRBJ1-3	-	CASSLNPGEEGSGNTIYF	TGTGCCAGCAGCTTAAATCCCGGAGAGGAGGGGAGTGGAAACACCATATATTTT
-	14	TRBV29-1	TRBJ2-3	-	CSAHLPGSRDTQYF	TGCAGCGCCCACCTTCCCGGGAGTCGGGATACGCAGTATTTT
-	11	TRBV27	TRBJ2-7	-	CATSGFGEQYF	TGTGCCACCTCAGGTTTCGGAGAGCAGTACTTC
-	16	TRBV6-5	TRBJ2-2	TRBD1	CASSYSGTGIAGELFF	TGTGCCAGCAGTTACTCGGGGACAGGGATAGCCGGGGAGCTGTTTTTT
-	15	TRBV4-2	TRBJ1-5	-	CASSPLEGGNQPQHF	TGTGCCAGCAGCCCCTTGGAGGGTGGCAATCAGCCCCAGCATTTT
-	15	TRBV28	TRBJ1-1	-	CASRKTGKINTEAFF	TGTGCCAGCAGAAAAACCGGGAAGATCAACACTGAAGCTTTCTTT
-	17	TRBV5-1	TRBJ2-1	TRBD2	CASSLGASGGAADEQFF	TGCGCCAGCAGCTTGGGAGCTAGCGGGGGGGCTGCGGATGAGCAGTTCTTC
-	13	TRBV5-6	TRBJ1-2	-	CASSLPSRGGYTF	TGTGCCAGCAGCTTACCATCCAGGGGTGGCTACACCTTC
-	14	TRBV5-4	TRBJ1-4	-	CASSLSQNNEKLFF	TGTGCCAGCAGCTTGTCCCAGAATAATGAAAAACTGTTTTTT
-	19	TRBV21-1	TRBJ1-5	-	CASSNSKGTEPYSNQPQHF	TGTGCCAGCAGCAACTCTAAAGGGACAGAACCCTATAGCAATCAGCCCCAGCATTTT
-	14	TRBV6-5	TRBJ2-1	TRBD1	CASSYSGTGGEQFF	TGTGCCAGCAGTTACTCCGGGACAGGGGGCGAGCAGTTCTTC
-	14	TRBV6-6	TRBJ1-5	-	CASSGRQPNQPQHF	TGTGCCAGCAGTGGACGACAGCCCAATCAGCCCCAGCATTTT
-	15	TRBV6-5	TRBJ1-3	-	CATMGGIGLGNTIYF	TGTGCCACCATGGGGGGGATCGGCCTTGGAAACACCATATATTTT
few	14	TRBV19	TRBJ1-6	TRBD1	CASRRQGAGSPLHF	TGTGCCAGTAGGAGACAGGGGGCAGGTTCACCCCTCCACTTT
once	15	TRBV10-3	TRBJ1-1	-	CAISVRGGYWTEAFF	TGTGCCATCAGTGTTCGGGGGGGCTACTGGACTGAAGCTTTCTTT
once	15	TRBV11-2	TRBJ2-7	TRBD1	CASSFADRGRSEQYF	TGTGCCAGCAGCTTTGCCGACAGGGGGCGTTCCGAGCAGTACTTC
-	15	TRBV9	TRBJ2-5	TRBD2	CASSPAGGHQETQYF	TGTGCCAGCAGCCCAGCGGGGGGGCATCAAGAGACCCAGTACTTC
-	14	TRBV7-3	TRBJ2-7	TRBD1	CASSPGTGDYEQYF	TGTGCCAGCAGTCCCGGGACAGGGGACTACGAGCAGTACTTC
-	18	TRBV28	TRBJ1-3	-	CASSPAWGREISGNTIYF	TGTGCCAGCAGTCCAGCTTGGGGGAGGGAAATCTCTGGAAACACCATATATTTT
-	14	TRBV4-1	TRBJ1-1	-	CASSQYGANTEAFF	TGCGCCAGCAGCCAGTATGGGGCGAACACTGAAGCTTTCTTT
-	16	TRBV28	TRBJ2-5	TRBD1	CASSLSGTGWEETQYF	TGTGCCAGCAGTTTATCCGGGACAGGGTGGGAAGAGACCCAGTACTTC
-	15	TRBV6-4	TRBJ2-3	TRBD2	CASSASGGAADTQYF	TGTGCCAGCAGTGCGAGCGGGGGGGCCGCCGATACGCAGTATTTT
-	14	TRBV5-4	TRBJ2-5	TRBD2	CASSPGLAEETQYF	TGTGCCAGCAGCCCCGGACTAGCGGAAGAGACCCAGTACTTC
-	18	TRBV2	TRBJ2-1	TRBD2	CASIRERGGTSSYNEQFF	TGTGCCAGCATTCGGGAGCGGGGGGGAACCAGCTCCTACAATGAGCAGTTCTTC
-	12	TRBV6-1	TRBJ1-5	-	CASSAGAQPQHF	TGTGCCAGCAGCGCAGGGGCGCAGCCCCAGCATTTT
-	15	TRBV5-1	TRBJ1-1	TRBD1	CASSLRTGTNTEAFF	TGCGCCAGCAGCTTAAGGACAGGGACGAACACTGAAGCTTTCTTT
-	15	TRBV6-1	TRBJ1-6	TRBD1	CAVSDSGTGDSPLHF	TGTGCCGTCTCTGACTCCGGGACAGGGGATTCACCCCTCCACTTT
-	16	TRBV9	TRBJ2-2	TRBD2	CASSSLRSGGTGELFF	TGTGCCAGCAGCAGCCTTCGGAGCGGGGGGACCGGGGAGCTGTTTTTT
-	17	TRBV19	TRBJ2-1	TRBD1	CASSANIRGPKPNEQFF	TGTGCCAGTAGTGCCAATATCAGGGGGCCGAAACCCAATGAGCAGTTCTTC
-	15	TRBV7-9	TRBJ2-5	TRBD1	CASSFSTRGLGTQYF	TGTGCCAGCAGTTTTAGTACCAGGGGGCTTGGGACCCAGTACTTC
-	16	TRBV5-1	TRBJ1-6	TRBD1	CASSLSTGGNNSPLHF	TGCGCCAGCAGCTTGTCGACAGGGGGCAATAATTCACCCCTCCACTTT
-	17	TRBV21-1	TRBJ1-5	-	CASSKPTGVGGIQPQHF	TGTGCCAGCAGCAAACCCACAGGCGTGGGCGGTATTCAGCCCCAGCATTTT
-	13	TRBV19	TRBJ2-1	-	CASSRVVYNEQFF	TGTGCCAGTAGTCGCGTAGTATACAATGAGCAGTTCTTC
-	15	TRBV9	TRBJ1-2	-	CASSSALREGYGYTF	TGTGCCAGCAGCTCAGCTCTCAGGGAGGGCTATGGCTACACCTTC
-	17	TRBV5-1	TRBJ1-3	-	CASSLRTVRDSGNTIYF	TGCGCCAGCAGCTTACGGACAGTCAGGGACTCTGGAAACACCATATATTTT
-	13	TRBV4-2	TRBJ2-5	TRBD2	CASKTAGGETQYF	TGTGCCAGCAAGACCGCGGGGGGTGAGACCCAGTACTTC
-	14	TRBV11-2	TRBJ2-5	TRBD2	CASSFSGGLETQYF	TGTGCCAGCAGCTTTAGCGGGGGGCTAGAGACCCAGTACTTC
once	14	TRBV5-5	TRBJ2-3	-	CASSARRGSDTQYF	TGTGCCAGCAGCGCCCGGCGAGGGTCAGATACGCAGTATTTT
-	15	TRBV6-6	TRBJ1-5	-	CASSPTQQTNQPQHF	TGTGCCAGCAGCCCGACACAGCAAACCAATCAGCCCCAGCATTTT
-	15	TRBV6-5	TRBJ2-3	TRBD1	CASSYSTGRTDTQYF	TGTGCCAGCAGTTACTCGACAGGGAGAACAGATACGCAGTATTTT
-	13	TRBV6-5	TRBJ1-2	TRBD1	CAISPTGIYGYTF	TGTGCCATCTCCCCGACAGGGATCTATGGCTACACCTTC